The present T cell receptor beta chain was sequenced within a study of T cells after yellow fever vaccination (dated by TCRdb to the late 2010s). For context, the study as a whole: The SMART-Seq v4 Ultra Low Input RNA kit was used to prepare libraries from fractions with low cell numbers. Blood was drawn at multiple timepoints before and after primary and secondary immunization, with bulk PBMC replicates and cell subsets isolated. Two healthy male donors, one aged 18 to 30 and one aged 30 to 40 years, made up the cohort. To follow T-cell clones before and after both primary and booster YFV17D yellow fever vaccination, bulk TCR alpha and beta repertoires underwent longitudinal sequencing. Results and caveats for the whole study, not just this receptor: Compared with the primary T-cell response, the secondary T-cell response was weaker but faster, peaking on day 5 rather than day 15. A small fraction of clonotypes showed up in both the CD4 and CD8 compartments, probably as a result of convergent recombination. After the booster, most clones that had expanded after primary vaccination were detected again (roughly 96% of CD4 and more than 80% of CD8), suggesting broad maintenance of memory. FACS-sorted repertoires could contain abundant contaminating clonotypes from the bulk population, so computational filtering was required. Because only two donors were included in the study, the extent to which the findings can be generalized is limited.

This clonotype was detected only once. Which antigen it targets is not known. No quality values exist for individual bases; no much larger clone is one base distant. A lone read is weak support. TCR cDNA was made using 5'RACE template switching, a step that added a universal primer site and unique molecular identifiers. Priming of cDNA synthesis was performed from both the TCR alpha and TCR beta constant segments. Two PCR steps were used to amplify libraries, with sample barcodes and sequencing adapters being added in the second step. Sequencing of libraries was performed on Illumina HiSeq 2500 (2x100 bp) or NovaSeq (2x150 bp). In the authors' own workflow: MIGEC was used to demultiplex reads and collapse the reads into UMI consensus sequences, and MiXCR was used for V(D)J alignment. Vaccine-responding clonotypes were defined with edgeR using replicate PBMC samples, requiring FDR below 0.01 and a log2 fold change above 5 up to day 15. Each bulk clonotype was labeled CD4 or CD8 based on which sequenced repertoire, CD4 or CD8, contained the clonotype at higher abundance. Starting from the raw public reads, TCRdb applied fastp trimming at Q25, assembled clones with MiXCR and retained in-frame beta chains. Every CDR3 protein is listed once, alongside the most common genes and DNA of its rows. These V and J calls rely on TCRdb rather than the paper's analysis. The sample includes 500,000 to 650,000 distinct CDR3 sequences, with roughly a sixth observed a single time. The ten most abundant clones make up about 18% of the sample.

What the treatment or condition label conveys for this sample: live attenuated yellow fever vaccine strain. Two biological replicates of bulk PBMCs were collected at each blood-draw timepoint. PBMCs were isolated from peripheral blood using a standard Ficoll-Paque protocol. TriZol was used to extract RNA from bulk PBMCs, from CD4 and CD8 fractions, and from dextramer-positive and dextramer-negative fractions. Sequencing used PBMCs, obtained more than 4 days after the first yellow fever vaccination. This clonotype originated in a man aged 18 to 30 who received the YFV17D yellow fever vaccine.

This receptor has the CDR3 CASSFYGQGAGTDTQYF. The base sequence is TGCGCCAGCAGCTTCTACGGACAGGGGGCGGGCACAGATACGCAGTATTTT. The rearranged chain carries TRBV5-1 and TRBJ2-3, and TRBD1 matches 11 of the central bases. The CDR3 has 17 amino acids, counting the end cysteine and phenylalanine. Only the CDR3 part of the read is kept: 51 bases, read in frame from the first base. Per the germline V gene, SGHRS is the CDR1 and YFSETQ is the CDR2. At the junction V is shortened by 2 bases and J by 1 base; bases outside the gene matches: 6.